This paragraph reports one T cell receptor (beta chain). Its specificity is not known. This record belongs to a study of Graves' ophthalmopathy and Graves' hyperthyroidism. Findings and limits, study-wide: Clonotypes were expanded in thyroid at above 0.001 frequency, and most also appeared in blood.

Amplified TCR beta CDR3 regions were obtained using RNA transcripts as template. Second-round multiplex PCR came after first-round RT-PCR with HTBI primers. TCRdb reprocessed the multiplex PCR reads with MiXCR, giving one entry per CDR3 protein. The table includes more than 1,000,000 distinct CDR3 sequences, about two fifths detected once. Exclusion criteria comprised other autoimmune diseases, uncontrolled infections, pregnancy or lactation in patients. Patients were diagnosed from clinical symptoms, serum thyroxine, TRAb, thyroid ultrasound and orbital computed tomography. Per germline, CDR1 SGHRS and CDR2 YFSETQ. The CDR3 runs 15 residues. V was trimmed by 4 bases and J by 2 bases, leaving 15 bases between them.

The V gene is TRBV5-1, the J gene TRBJ2-5, with D maybe TRBD2 (5 bases). This clonotype was sampled from an adult man with Graves' hyperthyroidism. Specimen: peripheral blood or thyroid tissue (not recorded which). The CDR3 sequence is CASSQLIGLQETQYF. CDR3 sequence (DNA): TGCGCCAGCAGCCAACTGATCGGACTGCAAGAGACCCAGTACTTC.